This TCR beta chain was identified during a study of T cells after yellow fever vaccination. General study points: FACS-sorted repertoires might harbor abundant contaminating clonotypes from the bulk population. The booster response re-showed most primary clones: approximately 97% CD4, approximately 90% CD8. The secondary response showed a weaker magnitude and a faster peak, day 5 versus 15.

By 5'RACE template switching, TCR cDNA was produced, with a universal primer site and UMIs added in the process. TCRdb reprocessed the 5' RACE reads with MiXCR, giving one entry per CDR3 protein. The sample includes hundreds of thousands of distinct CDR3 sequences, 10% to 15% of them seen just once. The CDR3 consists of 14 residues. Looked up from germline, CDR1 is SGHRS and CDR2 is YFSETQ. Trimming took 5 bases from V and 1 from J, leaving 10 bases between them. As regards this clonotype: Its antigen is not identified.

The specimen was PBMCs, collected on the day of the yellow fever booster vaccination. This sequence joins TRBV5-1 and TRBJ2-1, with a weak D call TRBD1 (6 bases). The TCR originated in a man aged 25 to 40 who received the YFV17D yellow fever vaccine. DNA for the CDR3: TGCGCCAGCAGGACAGGCCTGTCCTACAATGAGCAGTTCTTC. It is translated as CASRTGLSYNEQFF.